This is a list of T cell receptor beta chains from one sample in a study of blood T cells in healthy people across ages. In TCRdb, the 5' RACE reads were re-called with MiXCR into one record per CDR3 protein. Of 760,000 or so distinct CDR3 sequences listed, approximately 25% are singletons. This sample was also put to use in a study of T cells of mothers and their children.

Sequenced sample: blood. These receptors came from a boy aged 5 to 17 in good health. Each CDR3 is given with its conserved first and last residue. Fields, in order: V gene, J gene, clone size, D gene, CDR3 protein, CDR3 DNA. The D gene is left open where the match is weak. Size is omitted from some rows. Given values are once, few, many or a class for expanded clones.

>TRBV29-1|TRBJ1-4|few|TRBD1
CSVEDPDRGEKLFF
TGCAGCGTTGAAGATCCGGACAGGGGGGAAAAACTGTTTTTT
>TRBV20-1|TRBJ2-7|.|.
CSARQQGRSEQYF
TGCAGTGCTAGACAACAGGGCCGGAGCGAGCAGTACTTC
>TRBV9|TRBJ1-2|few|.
CASSPSRGNYGYTF
TGTGCCAGCAGCCCTAGTCGGGGGAACTATGGCTACACCTTC
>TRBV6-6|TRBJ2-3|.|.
CATRRDTQYF
TGTGCCACCCGAAGAGATACGCAGTATTTT
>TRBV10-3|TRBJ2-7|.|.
CAIRSDASYEQYF
TGTGCCATCAGGTCAGACGCCTCCTACGAGCAGTACTTC
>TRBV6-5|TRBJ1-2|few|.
CASSYSPPNRVSNYGYTF
TGTGCCAGCAGTTACTCTCCCCCAAACAGGGTCTCTAACTATGGCTACACCTTC
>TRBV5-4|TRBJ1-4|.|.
CASSSGTPEKLFF
TGTGCCAGCAGCTCCGGGACCCCGGAAAAACTGTTTTTT
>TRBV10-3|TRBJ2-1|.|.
CAISESRASLSYNEQFF
TGTGCCATCAGTGAGTCGAGGGCTAGCCTATCCTACAATGAGCAGTTCTTC
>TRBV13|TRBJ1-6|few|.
CASSLSSGGAYNSPLHF
TGTGCCAGCAGCTTATCATCGGGGGGCGCCTATAATTCACCCCTCCACTTT
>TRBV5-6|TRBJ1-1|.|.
CASSPTGPHAEAFF
TGTGCCAGCAGCCCCACAGGACCCCACGCTGAAGCTTTCTTT
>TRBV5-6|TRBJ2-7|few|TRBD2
CASSLEGSGSRPYEQYF
TGTGCCAGCAGCTTGGAGGGTAGCGGGAGCAGGCCCTACGAGCAGTACTTC
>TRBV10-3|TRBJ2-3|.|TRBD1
CAISELGDSSTDTQYF
TGTGCCATCAGTGAGTTGGGGGACAGCAGCACAGATACGCAGTATTTT
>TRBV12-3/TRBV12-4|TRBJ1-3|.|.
CASSFFPSGDASTGGNTIYF
TGTGCCAGCAGTTTCTTCCCATCGGGGGACGCAAGTACAGGTGGAAACACCATATATTTT
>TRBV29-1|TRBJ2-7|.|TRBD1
CSVAIRTGSYEQYF
TGCAGCGTTGCAATCCGGACAGGCTCCTACGAGCAGTACTTC
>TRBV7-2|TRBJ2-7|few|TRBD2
CASSFTSGPYEQYF
TGTGCCAGCAGCTTTACTAGCGGGCCCTACGAGCAGTACTTC
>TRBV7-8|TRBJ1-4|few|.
CASSLDEVGTATNEKLFF
TGTGCCAGCAGCTTAGATGAAGTCGGCACCGCAACTAATGAAAAACTGTTTTTT
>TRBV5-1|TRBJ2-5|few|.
CASSPAWDGETQYF
TGCGCCAGCAGCCCGGCCTGGGACGGAGAGACCCAGTACTTC
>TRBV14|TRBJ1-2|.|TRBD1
CASSQFDRGYGYTF
TGTGCCAGCAGCCAGTTCGACAGGGGCTATGGCTACACCTTC
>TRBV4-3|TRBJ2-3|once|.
CASSQDPRPADTQYF
TGCGCCAGCAGCCAAGATCCCCGTCCCGCGGATACGCAGTATTTT
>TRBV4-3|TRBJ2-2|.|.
CARLRDRLTGELFF
TGCGCCAGGCTCAGGGATCGATTGACCGGGGAGCTGTTTTTT
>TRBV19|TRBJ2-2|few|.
CATPRWPNTGELFF
TGTGCCACCCCCCGTTGGCCCAACACCGGGGAGCTGTTTTTT
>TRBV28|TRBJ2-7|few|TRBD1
CASSPSGTGLYEQYF
TGTGCCAGCAGTCCGTCCGGGACAGGGCTCTACGAGCAGTACTTC
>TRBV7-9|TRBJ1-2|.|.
CASSLVSFGDGYTF
TGTGCCAGCAGCTTAGTTTCCTTCGGGGATGGCTACACCTTC
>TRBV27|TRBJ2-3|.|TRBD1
CASSITGGAAQYF
TGTGCCAGCAGTATCACAGGGGGCGCGGCGCAGTATTTT
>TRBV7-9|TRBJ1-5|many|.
CASSLGGGSNQPQHF
TGTGCCAGCAGCTTAGGGGGAGGGAGCAATCAGCCCCAGCATTTT
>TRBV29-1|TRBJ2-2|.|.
CSVEEALPGELFF
TGCAGCGTTGAAGAAGCTCTCCCCGGGGAGCTGTTTTTT